This is a list of T cell receptor beta chains from one sample in a study of blood T cell repertoires in COVID-19. Some clones are missing from TCRdb's copy, which holds only in-frame ones; the method was immunoSEQ multiplex PCR. The sample includes 75,000 to 90,000 clones, roughly 86% of them seen just once. The sequenced sample was peripheral blood. These receptors originate from a man in his fifties with active or convalescent COVID-19. Both conserved end residues are part of each CDR3. D genes are given only for firm matches. Clone sizes are given selectively: once, few, many, or a class where the clone is expanded.

>.|TRBV28|.|TRBJ1-2
CASSTPSGVEGYTF
TGTGCCAGCAGTACCCCGTCGGGAGTGGAGGGCTACACCTTC
>.|TRBV6-1|TRBD2|TRBJ2-3
CASSESTGWGGDTQYF
TGTGCCAGCAGTGAATCTACAGGCTGGGGGGGAGATACGCAGTATTTT
>.|TRBV18|.|TRBJ2-4
CASSPPGRLNIQYF
TGTGCCAGCTCACCACCGGGCAGGTTGAACATTCAGTACTTC
>.|TRBV9|.|TRBJ2-7
CASSVGQDSYEQYF
TGTGCCAGCAGCGTAGGGCAAGACTCCTACGAGCAGTACTTC
>.|TRBV6-6|.|TRBJ1-5
CASSYAEDNQPQHF
TGTGCCAGCAGTTACGCGGAGGACAATCAGCCCCAGCATTTT
>many|TRBV27|TRBD1|TRBJ2-6
CASSLRTGTGANVLTF
TGTGCCAGCAGTTTAAGGACAGGAACTGGGGCCAACGTCCTGACTTTC
>.|TRBV7-7|TRBD1|TRBJ2-3
CASSLMAGGTDTQYF
TGTGCCAGCAGCTTAATGGCAGGGGGAACAGATACGCAGTATTTT
>.|TRBV27|.|TRBJ2-6
CASKKGVGANVLTF
TGTGCCAGCAAAAAAGGGGTTGGGGCCAACGTCCTGACTTTC
>many|TRBV12-3/TRBV12-4|.|TRBJ1-2
CASSQEDYGYTF
TGTGCCAGCAGTCAGGAGGACTATGGCTACACCTTC
>.|TRBV18|TRBD1|TRBJ2-1
CASAYTLGQGVNEQFF
TGTGCCAGCGCGTATACGTTGGGACAGGGTGTCAATGAGCAGTTCTTC
>.|TRBV6-5|.|TRBJ2-3
CASSYSGAPRGDTQYF
TGTGCCAGCAGTTACAGCGGGGCTCCCAGGGGAGATACGCAGTATTTT
>.|TRBV28|TRBD1|TRBJ2-3
CASRPWDSTDTQYF
TGTGCCAGCAGACCTTGGGACAGTACAGATACGCAGTATTTT
>.|TRBV6-5|TRBD1|TRBJ2-5
CASSRDREETQYF
TGTGCCAGCAGTAGGGACAGGGAAGAGACCCAGTACTTC
>.|TRBV27|TRBD1|TRBJ2-5
CASSPWAGTGGVKTQYF
TGTGCCAGCAGCCCATGGGCCGGGACAGGGGGCGTCAAGACCCAGTACTTC
>.|TRBV6-5|.|TRBJ2-7
CASSYGHSYEQYF
TGTGCCAGCAGTTACGGACACTCCTACGAGCAGTACTTC
>.|TRBV3-1/TRBV3-2|TRBD1|TRBJ1-6
CASSQLLGTGSGNSPLHF
TGTGCCAGCAGCCAACTACTTGGGACAGGGTCGGGCAATTCACCCCTCCACTTT
>.|TRBV5-1|TRBD1|TRBJ1-2
CASSQGQGSNGYTF
TGCGCCAGCAGCCAGGGACAGGGGAGCAATGGCTACACCTTC
>few|TRBV19|.|TRBJ2-3
CASSMSVSTDTQYF
TGTGCCAGTAGTATGAGCGTGAGCACAGATACGCAGTATTTT
>.|TRBV10-3|.|TRBJ1-5
CAISEEGFGDNQPQHF
TGTGCCATCAGTGAGGAGGGTTTTGGGGACAATCAGCCCCAGCATTTT
>.|TRBV7-9|.|TRBJ2-5
CASSSAGAETQYF
TGTGCCAGCAGCTCGGCGGGGGCAGAGACCCAGTACTTC
>few|TRBV5-1|.|TRBJ2-7
CASSPQGRNYEQYF
TGCGCCAGCAGCCCCCAGGGTAGAAATTACGAGCAGTACTTC
>.|TRBV5-1|.|TRBJ1-4
CASSLGGSATNEKLFF
TGCGCCAGCAGCTTGGGAGGTTCTGCAACTAATGAAAAACTGTTTTTT
>.|TRBV28|TRBD1|TRBJ1-5
CASSTAQGPQPQHF
TGTGCCAGCAGTACAGCACAGGGGCCTCAGCCCCAGCATTTT
>.|TRBV19|TRBD1|TRBJ1-6
CASTPRQGAYSPLHF
TGTGCCAGTACCCCCCGTCAGGGGGCCTATTCACCCCTCCACTTT
>.|TRBV7-6|TRBD1|TRBJ1-3
CASSQDRGKFTSGNTIYF
TGTGCCAGCAGCCAGGACAGGGGAAAATTTACCTCTGGAAACACCATATATTTT
>.|TRBV4-1|TRBD2|TRBJ2-5
CASSPTSGGDQETQYF
TGCGCCAGCAGCCCCACTAGCGGGGGGGACCAAGAGACCCAGTACTTC
>.|TRBV10-1|TRBD2|TRBJ2-2
CASSSGGNTGELFF
TGCGCCAGCAGTAGCGGGGGGAACACCGGGGAGCTGTTTTTT
>.|TRBV4-3|TRBD1|TRBJ1-2
CASSRDRVGGYTF
TGCGCCAGCAGCCGGGACAGGGTAGGAGGCTACACCTTC
>few|TRBV12-3/TRBV12-4|.|TRBJ1-2
CASSAVNYGYTF
TGTGCCAGCAGTGCGGTCAACTATGGCTACACCTTC
>.|TRBV28|.|TRBJ1-2
CASSLFGGGGNGYTF
TGTGCCAGCAGTTTATTTGGAGGGGGGGGCAATGGCTACACCTTC
>.|TRBV6-6|TRBD1|TRBJ1-1
CASSYDGQDTEAFF
TGTGCCAGCAGTTACGATGGACAGGACACTGAAGCTTTCTTT
>.|TRBV2|TRBD1|TRBJ1-2
CASTDRQGAEYYTF
TGTGCCAGCACCGACCGCCAGGGGGCCGAGTACTACACCTTC
>.|TRBV28|.|TRBJ1-6
CASTPSGTPYNSPLHF
TGTGCCAGCACCCCTTCAGGCACACCTTATAATTCACCCCTCCACTTT
>.|TRBV6-2/TRBV6-3|.|TRBJ1-5
CASSKGLQFSNQPQHF
TGTGCCAGCAGTAAGGGACTTCAGTTTAGCAATCAGCCCCAGCATTTT
>.|TRBV27|.|TRBJ2-3
CASSFSTSTDTQYF
TGTGCCAGCAGTTTCTCGACTAGTACAGATACGCAGTATTTT
>.|TRBV27|TRBD1|TRBJ1-2
CASSTDRGRGGYTF
TGTGCCAGCAGTACAGACAGGGGGCGCGGGGGCTACACCTTC